The present entry profiles one TCR beta chain with its context. Its antigen is not identified. Researchers report isolating at least 6 million PBMCs per sample. Samples each yielded at least 6 micrograms of total RNA. This sample stems from a study of blood T cells in healthy people across ages. Broader study findings: Unknown CMV status may confound age-related changes in expanded clones.

A second PCR of about 6 to 11 cycles used a sample-barcoded 5' primer and a J-beta primer mix. TCRdb itself ran the 5' RACE reads through MiXCR, one entry per CDR3 protein. The sample lists approximately 800,000 distinct CDR3 sequences, 46% occurring once. The TCR comes from an elderly man in good health. The sample was blood.

Here the CDR3 reads CSVVGAITDTQYF. The CDR3 DNA is TGCAGCGTTGTAGGGGCCATCACAGATACGCAGTATTTT. This sequence joins TRBV29-1 and TRBJ2-3; a weak D match, TRBD1 (5 bases). Germline V gene lookup returns CDR1 SQVTM and CDR2 ANQGSEA. Trimming removed 4 bases at V and 2 bases at J, with 10 bases between. CDR3 size: 13 residues.